This is a list of T cell receptor beta chains from one sample in a study of cytomegalovirus exposure and HLA in healthy donors. Using immunoSEQ multiplex PCR, the repertoire was profiled, and TCRdb retains in-frame clones only, with some absent. This repertoire shows 140,000 or so clones, roughly three quarters found once; its top ten account for 2.5% to 3%. Sequencing input: PBMCs. These TCRs come from a female donor in good health and CMV-seronegative. Both conserved end residues are part of each CDR3. A D gene is named only where the DNA matches it firmly. Not every row has a clone size; where given, it reads once, few, many or a size class.

TRBJ2-7,TRBD1,NA,TRBV6-1,CASSDGTGGYEQYF,TGTGCCAGCAGTGATGGGACAGGGGGGTACGAGCAGTACTTC
TRBJ1-1,TRBD1,NA,TRBV10-3,CAISESRRVTGGNTEAFF,TGTGCCATCAGTGAGTCGAGACGGGTGACAGGGGGGAACACTGAAGCTTTCTTT
TRBJ2-2,TRBD1,NA,TRBV27,CASSPGQGRPHAGELFF,TGTGCCAGCAGTCCTGGACAGGGACGCCCTCATGCCGGGGAGCTGTTTTTT
TRBJ2-1,NA,NA,TRBV6-4,CASSGSNREQFF,TGTGCCAGCAGTGGTTCAAATCGGGAGCAGTTCTTC
TRBJ2-7,TRBD1,NA,TRBV19,CASSSGQGAIEQYF,TGTGCCAGTAGTTCTGGACAGGGGGCGATCGAGCAGTACTTC
TRBJ1-2,NA,NA,TRBV30,CAWSAEGYGYTF,TGTGCCTGGAGTGCGGAGGGTTATGGCTACACCTTC
TRBJ2-1,NA,few,TRBV7-9,CASSLAEGTEQFF,TGTGCCAGCAGCTTAGCGGAGGGGACTGAGCAGTTCTTC
TRBJ2-1,TRBD1,NA,TRBV29-1,CSGMTGIEQFF,TGCAGCGGAATGACAGGGATTGAGCAGTTCTTC
TRBJ2-1,TRBD2,NA,TRBV6-6,CASYGSAQTGLALF,TGTGCCAGCTACGGATCAGCCCAGACCGGACTAGCGCTCTTC
TRBJ2-3,NA,NA,TRBV4-1,CASEGRTDTQYF,TGCGCCAGTGAGGGAAGGACAGATACGCAGTATTTT
TRBJ1-1,TRBD1,NA,TRBV5-8,CASSLWQLRQGISEAFF,TGTGCCAGCAGCTTGTGGCAGTTGAGACAGGGAATATCTGAAGCTTTCTTT
TRBJ2-6,TRBD1,NA,TRBV28,CASSLVPPTGANSGANVLTF,TGTGCCAGCAGTTTGGTCCCTCCGACAGGGGCGAACTCTGGGGCCAACGTCCTGACTTTC
TRBJ1-2,TRBD1,NA,TRBV4-2,CASSQAGTDYGYTF,TGTGCCAGCAGCCAAGCCGGGACAGACTATGGCTACACCTTC
TRBJ2-7,NA,NA,TRBV28,CASRAPQGPYEQYF,TGTGCCAGCAGAGCTCCTCAGGGTCCCTACGAGCAGTACTTC
TRBJ1-1,TRBD1,NA,TRBV27,CASLLTGTGPLNTEAFF,TGTGCCAGCCTTTTGACCGGGACAGGACCCCTTAACACTGAAGCTTTCTTT
TRBJ2-4,TRBD2,NA,TRBV9,CASSPRRTSGERDKNIQYF,TGTGCCAGCAGCCCTCGACGGACTAGCGGGGAGCGAGACAAAAACATTCAGTACTTC
TRBJ2-3,TRBD2,NA,TRBV29-1,CSVTRGGTDTQYF,TGCAGCGTCACACGGGGGGGTACAGATACGCAGTATTTT
TRBJ2-7,TRBD1,NA,TRBV7-6,CASSLGGFGTAYEQYF,TGTGCCAGCAGCTTAGGGGGGTTCGGGACAGCCTACGAGCAGTACTTC
TRBJ2-7,NA,NA,TRBV4-1,CASSRGAYEQYF,TGCGCCAGCTCCCGGGGAGCCTACGAGCAGTACTTC
TRBJ2-5,NA,once,TRBV6-6,CASRGGGQAETQYF,TGTGCCAGCAGAGGAGGGGGCCAGGCGGAGACCCAGTACTTC
TRBJ1-1,NA,NA,TRBV11-2,CASSFWQGNTEAFF,TGTGCCAGCAGCTTTTGGCAGGGTAACACTGAAGCTTTCTTT
TRBJ1-5,NA,few,TRBV5-5,CASSLTYSNQPQHF,TGTGCCAGCAGCTTGACTTATAGCAATCAGCCCCAGCATTTT
TRBJ2-5,NA,NA,TRBV5-1,CASSFQGSQTQYF,TGCGCCAGCAGCTTCCAGGGTAGTCAGACCCAGTACTTC
TRBJ1-2,NA,NA,TRBV2,CASGGEKEYYGYTF,TGTGCCAGCGGGGGCGAGAAGGAATACTATGGCTACACCTTC
TRBJ1-2,TRBD1,NA,TRBV5-4,CASSLARDSGNYGYTF,TGTGCCAGCAGCCTGGCTCGGGACAGCGGAAACTATGGCTACACCTTC
TRBJ2-5,NA,NA,TRBV7-6,CASSLGGRGETQYF,TGTGCCAGCAGTTTGGGGGGGCGGGGGGAGACCCAGTACTTC
TRBJ1-1,TRBD1,NA,TRBV28,CASSLTGGIMNTEAFF,TGTGCCAGCAGCTTGACAGGGGGCATAATGAACACTGAAGCTTTCTTT
TRBJ1-5,NA,few,TRBV28,CASTGSYQPQHF,TGTGCCAGCACTGGGAGTTATCAGCCCCAGCATTTT
TRBJ2-7,TRBD1,NA,TRBV2,CASSEVPGGYEQYF,TGTGCCAGCAGTGAAGTCCCAGGGGGATACGAGCAGTACTTC
TRBJ2-7,TRBD1,NA,TRBV6-1,CASTLSTGFSYEQYF,TGTGCCAGCACCCTATCGACAGGGTTTTCGTACGAGCAGTACTTC
TRBJ2-3,NA,few,TRBV27,CASHPRQAGTQYF,TGTGCCAGCCATCCCCGACAGGCAGGAACGCAGTATTTT
TRBJ1-6,NA,NA,TRBV5-1,CASNPTGSVNSPLHF,TGCGCCAGCAACCCAACAGGGTCGGTTAATTCACCCCTCCACTTT
TRBJ2-7,NA,NA,TRBV19,CASTAAAGSSYEQYF,TGTGCCAGTACTGCCGCGGCGGGTTCTTCGTACGAGCAGTACTTC
TRBJ2-1,TRBD2,NA,TRBV2,CASSDYEREGPNEQFF,TGTGCCAGCAGTGATTACGAGCGGGAGGGCCCTAATGAGCAGTTCTTC
TRBJ1-1,NA,NA,TRBV5-4,CASSFRGVPEAFF,TGTGCCAGCAGCTTCCGGGGGGTGCCTGAAGCTTTCTTT
TRBJ2-2,NA,NA,TRBV10-3,CAISLQGATNTGELFF,TGTGCCATCAGTCTACAGGGAGCGACGAACACCGGGGAGCTGTTTTTT
TRBJ2-5,NA,NA,TRBV2,CASRALEERAETQYF,TGTGCCAGCAGGGCCCTCGAGGAGAGGGCGGAGACCCAGTACTTC